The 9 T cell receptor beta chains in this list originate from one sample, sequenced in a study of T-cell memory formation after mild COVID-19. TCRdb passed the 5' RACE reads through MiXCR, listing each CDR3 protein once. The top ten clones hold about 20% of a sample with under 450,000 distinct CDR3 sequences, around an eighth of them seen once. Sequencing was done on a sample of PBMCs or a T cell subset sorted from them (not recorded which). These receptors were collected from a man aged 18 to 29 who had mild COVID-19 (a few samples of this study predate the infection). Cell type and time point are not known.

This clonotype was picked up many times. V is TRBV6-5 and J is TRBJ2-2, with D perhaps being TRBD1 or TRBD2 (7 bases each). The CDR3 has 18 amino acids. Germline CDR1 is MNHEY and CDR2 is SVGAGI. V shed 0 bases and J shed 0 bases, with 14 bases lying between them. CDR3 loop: CASSYSRGGNPNTGELFF. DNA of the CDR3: TGTGCCAGCAGTTACTCCAGGGGGGGGAATCCGAACACCGGGGAGCTGTTTTTT.

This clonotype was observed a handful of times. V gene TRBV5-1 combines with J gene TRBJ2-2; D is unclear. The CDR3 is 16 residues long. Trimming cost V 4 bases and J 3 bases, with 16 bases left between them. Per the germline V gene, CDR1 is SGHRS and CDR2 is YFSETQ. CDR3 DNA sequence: TGCGCCAGCAGCCCCCTCGCGGCCCGGGACACCGGGGAGCTGTTTTTT. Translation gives CASSPLAARDTGELFF. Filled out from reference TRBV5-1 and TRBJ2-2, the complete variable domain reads KAGVTQTPRYLIKTRGQQVTLSCSPISGHRSVSWYQQTPGQGLQFLFEYFSETQRNKGNFPGRFSGRQFSNSRSEMNVSTLELGDSALYLCASSPLAARDTGELFFGEGSRLTVL.

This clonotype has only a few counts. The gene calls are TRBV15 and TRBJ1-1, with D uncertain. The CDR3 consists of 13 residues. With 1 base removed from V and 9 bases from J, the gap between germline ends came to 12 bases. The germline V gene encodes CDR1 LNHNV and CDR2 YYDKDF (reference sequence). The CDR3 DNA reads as TGTGCCACCAGCAGAGTTGGTAGGGAGCAAGCTTTCTTT. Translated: CATSRVGREQAFF.

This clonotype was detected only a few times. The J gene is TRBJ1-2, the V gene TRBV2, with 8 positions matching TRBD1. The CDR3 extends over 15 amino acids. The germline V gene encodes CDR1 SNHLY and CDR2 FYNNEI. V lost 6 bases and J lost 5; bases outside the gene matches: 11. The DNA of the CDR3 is TGTGCCAGCAGCGTCGGACAGGGAGGTGATTATGGCTACACCTTC. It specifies CASSVGQGGDYGYTF.

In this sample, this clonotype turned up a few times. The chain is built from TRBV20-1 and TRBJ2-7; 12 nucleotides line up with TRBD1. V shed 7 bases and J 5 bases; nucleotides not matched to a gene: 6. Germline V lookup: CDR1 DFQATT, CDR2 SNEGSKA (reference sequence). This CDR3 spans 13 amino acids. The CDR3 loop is CSVSGQGADEQYV. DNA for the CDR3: TGCAGTGTTTCGGGACAGGGGGCTGACGAGCAGTACGTC.

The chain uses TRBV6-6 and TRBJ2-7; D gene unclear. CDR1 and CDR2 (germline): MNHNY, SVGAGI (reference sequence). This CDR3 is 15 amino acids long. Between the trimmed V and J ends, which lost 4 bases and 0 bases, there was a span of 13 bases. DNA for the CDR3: TGTGCCAGCAGTTCCCCAGACCATAGCTCCTACGAGCAGTACGTC. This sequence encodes CASSSPDHSSYEQYV.

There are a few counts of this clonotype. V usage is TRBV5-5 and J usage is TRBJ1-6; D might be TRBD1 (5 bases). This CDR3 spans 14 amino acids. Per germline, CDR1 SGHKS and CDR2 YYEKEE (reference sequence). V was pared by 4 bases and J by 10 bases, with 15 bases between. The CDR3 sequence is CASSLLGVGSPLHF. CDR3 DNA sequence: TGTGCCAGCAGCCTCCTGGGGGTTGGCTCACCCCTCCACTTT.

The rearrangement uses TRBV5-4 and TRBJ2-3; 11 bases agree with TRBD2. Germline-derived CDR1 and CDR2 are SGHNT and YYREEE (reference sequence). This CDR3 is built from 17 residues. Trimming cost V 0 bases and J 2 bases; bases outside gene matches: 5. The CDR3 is CASSLAVTSGVTDTQYF. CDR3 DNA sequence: TGTGCCAGCAGCTTGGCCGTGACTAGCGGGGTCACAGATACGCAGTATTTT.

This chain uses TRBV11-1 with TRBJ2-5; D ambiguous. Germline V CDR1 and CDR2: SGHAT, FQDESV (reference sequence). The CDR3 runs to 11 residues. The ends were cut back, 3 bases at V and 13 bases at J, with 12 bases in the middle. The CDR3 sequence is CASSFVGNLYF. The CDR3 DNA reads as TGTGCCAGCAGCTTTGTAGGCAACCTGTACTTC.